This T cell receptor beta chain was observed in a study of technical replicates of blood from a few donors. The CDR3 contains 14 residues. Germline assignment: CDR1 SGDLS and CDR2 YYNGEE. J gave up 3 bases and V 0 bases, and 2 bases lay outside the gene matches. TCRdb's copy holds only in-frame clones and misses some; the assay was immunoSEQ multiplex PCR. The table has about 88,000 clones, over 90% seen once. This sequence originates from a human donor in good health. Specimen: T cells isolated from PBMCs. The V gene is TRBV9, the J gene TRBJ2-7; 8 bases agree with TRBD2. CDR3 nucleotides: TGTGCCAGCAGCGTAGGCGGGAGGAACTACGAGCAGTACTTC. Its translation: CASSVGGRNYEQYF. The variable domain in full, completed from reference TRBV9 and TRBJ2-7, reads DSGVTQTPKHLITATGQRVTLRCSPRSGDLSVYWYQQSLDQGLQFLIQYYNGEERAKGNILERFSAQQFPDLHSELNLSSLELGDSALYFCASSVGGRNYEQYFGPGTRLTVT.